Presented here are 3 T cell receptor beta chains from one specimen sequenced in a study of CD8 T cells in ankylosing spondylitis. The study, taken as a whole, reports: One TCR beta motif, made up of about 8 highly homologous variants, appeared characteristic of ankylosing spondylitis blood.

TCRdb redid the calling of the 5' RACE reads with MiXCR, one entry per CDR3 protein. The profile shows 650,000 to 800,000 distinct CDR3 sequences, around 20% of them singletons. These TCRs are of unknown antigen specificity. Sample: blood, either unsorted or a sorted T cell fraction (not recorded which). The receptors were sampled from a male donor with ankylosing spondylitis.

V is TRBV20-1 and J is TRBJ2-1; the match to TRBD2 covers 9 bases. The V gene end was trimmed by 4 bases and the J gene end by 12 bases; junction bases not matched to a gene: 10. CDR1 is DFQATT and CDR2 is SNEGSKA in the germline V gene (reference sequence). The CDR3 has 13 residues. CDR3 sequence: CSANLAGTPGQFF. The CDR3 DNA sequence: TGCAGTGCTAATCTAGCGGGGACCCCCGGGCAGTTCTTC.

This chain links TRBV20-1 with TRBJ2-2; TRBD2 agrees at 8 bases. This CDR3 spans 13 amino acids. After removal of 6 bases from V and 5 bases from J, the junction contained 5 bases not matched to a gene. Per the germline V gene, CDR1 is DFQATT and CDR2 is SNEGSKA (reference sequence). The DNA for the CDR3 is TGCAGTGCCAGACTAGCGTTGACCGGGGAGCTGTTTTTT. It translates to CSARLALTGELFF.

This clonotype has only a few counts. J is TRBJ2-2 and V is TRBV7-2, with TRBD2 matching 9 bases. The CDR3 consists of 15 residues. V shed 0 bases, J shed 4 bases, and the junction held 0 bases outside the gene matches. Germline CDR1 is SGHTA and CDR2 is FQGNSA. DNA for the CDR3: TGTGCCAGCAGCTTAGCGCGGGGGGGCACCGGGGAGCTGTTTTTT. Its translation is CASSLARGGTGELFF.